The next 23 T cell receptor beta chains were all read from a single sample in a study of blood T cell repertoires in COVID-19. Repertoires were generated with immunoSEQ multiplex PCR, while TCRdb's copy carries only in-frame clones and drops some. This sample yields around 220,000 clones, of which around 87% are seen a single time; approximately 16% belongs to the top ten. Source material: PBMCs or T cells enriched from blood (not recorded which). The receptors stem from a man aged 25-45 years who had been exposed to COVID-19.

This clone appeared a few times. The V gene is TRBV27, the J gene TRBJ2-3; D remains unclear. The germline V gene encodes CDR1 MNHEY and CDR2 SMNVEV (reference sequence). This CDR3 region has 15 residues. Trimming took 6 bases from V and 0 from J, leaving 13 bases between them. DNA of the CDR3: TGTGCCAGCAGAATTGACCGCAGGAGCACAGATACGCAGTATTTT. Translating it yields CASRIDRRSTDTQYF.

This clone was detected only once. The CDR3 region is CASRRQADSSEFF. The CDR3 DNA sequence: TGTGCCAGCAGGAGACAGGCTGACAGTTCTGAGTTCTTC. J is TRBJ2-1 and V is TRBV2, with D perhaps TRBD1 (6 bases). The CDR3 sequence is 13 residues long. V lost 6 bases to trimming and J lost 14 bases, with 20 bases between them. Germline V gene data show CDR1 as SNHLY and CDR2 as FYNNEI.

Of note for this clone: The same CDR3 is also encoded by other DNA sequences in this sample. The chain uses TRBV4-2 and TRBJ2-7, with D maybe TRBD1 (5 bases). Germline-derived CDR1 and CDR2 are LGHNA and YNFKEQ. CDR3 size: 13 residues. Trimming cost V 3 bases and J 4 bases, with 10 bases left between them. The CDR3 DNA reads as TGTGCCAGCAGCCAGTCGACAGATTACGAGCAGTACTTC. It translates to CASSQSTDYEQYF.

The gene calls are TRBV15 and TRBJ2-4; the match to TRBD1 covers 7 bases. CDR3 size: 15 residues. Germline trimming cut 6 bases from V and 0 bases from J; bases unmatched to any gene: 5. Looked up from germline, CDR1 is LNHNV and CDR2 is YYDKDF (reference sequence). CDR3 nucleotide sequence: TGTGCCACCAGTAGGGGGCTTGAAGCCAAAAACATTCAGTACTTC. This gives the protein CATSRGLEAKNIQYF.

This clone was detected once. The chain links TRBV7-2 to TRBJ2-7; 10 positions match TRBD2. V lost 2 bases, J lost 2 bases, and 0 bases stayed unmatched. The CDR3 has 14 residues. Germline CDR1 SGHTA, CDR2 FQGNSA. The chain's CDR3 is CASSLSGGAYEQYF. For the CDR3, the DNA is TGTGCCAGCAGCTTAAGCGGGGGGGCCTACGAGCAGTACTTC.

The chain recombines TRBV9 with TRBJ2-2; D gene unclear. V was clipped by 0 bases and J by 7 bases, with 7 bases between them. The CDR3 extends over 13 amino acids. Germline V lookup: CDR1 SGDLS, CDR2 YYNGEE. CDR3 DNA: TGTGCCAGCAGCGTAGACTTCATCGGGGAGCTGTTTTTT. Amino acid sequence: CASSVDFIGELFF.

The chain employs TRBV18 and TRBJ1-6, with TRBD1 matching over 8 bases. Germline-derived CDR1 and CDR2 are KGHSH and LQKENI. The CDR3 is 16 amino acids. V shed 6 bases, J shed 0 bases, and the junction held 4 bases outside the gene matches. The CDR3 here is CASSRQGSSYNSPLHF. The CDR3 DNA is TGTGCCAGCTCTCGACAGGGGAGCTCCTATAATTCACCCCTCCACTTT.

The rearrangement joins TRBV6-5 to TRBJ1-2; a weak D match, TRBD1 (5 bases). Germline values: CDR1 MNHEY, CDR2 SVGAGI. Trimming removed 4 bases at V and 5 bases at J, with 11 bases between. This CDR3 has 13 residues. CDR3 in DNA: TGTGCCAGCAGTTCAGGGAAGGTGTATGGCTACACCTTC. This sequence encodes CASSSGKVYGYTF.

The genes are TRBV3-1 (or the pseudogene TRBV3-2) and TRBJ1-3, with 10 bases matching TRBD1. V lost 2 bases to trimming and J lost 1 base; unmatched junction nucleotides: 8. Germline V gene lookup returns CDR1 LGHDT and CDR2 YNNKEL (reference sequence). The CDR3 totals 18 residues. This CDR3 reads CASSQRTGGRRSGNTIYF. The CDR3 DNA reads as TGTGCCAGCAGCCAACGGACAGGGGGGCGACGATCTGGAAACACCATATATTTT.

This clone was found a few times. The V gene is TRBV21-1, the J gene TRBJ1-1; TRBD1, the D gene given by the table, was not confirmed from the DNA. TRBV21-1 is a recognized pseudogene. This CDR3 has 16 amino acids. The CDR3 DNA reads TGTGCCAGCAGGACCGACTTGGACAGGGTGGGAACTGAAGCTTTCTTT. Protein: CASRTDLDRVGTEAFF.

The chain links TRBV6-2 or TRBV6-3 to TRBJ1-6, with a weak D call TRBD1 (6 bases). The V and J ends lost 5 bases and 0 bases respectively, with 14 bases between them. The CDR3 is 17 amino acids. Germline CDR1 and CDR2: MNHEY and SVGEGT. The CDR3, as DNA: TGTGCCAGCAGTCTAGACAGGCCGAGCTCCTATAATTCACCCCTCCACTTT. Its translation is CASSLDRPSSYNSPLHF.

The chain is built from TRBV5-1 and TRBJ1-2; D is unclear. The CDR3 totals 15 residues. CDR1 SGHRS and CDR2 YFSETQ come from the germline V gene. V was pared by 0 bases and J by 4 bases, with 13 bases between. In nucleotides, the CDR3 is TGCGCCAGCAGCTTGGGGACTCCGGTCCCCTATGGCTACACCTTC. This encodes CASSLGTPVPYGYTF. Supplemented by reference TRBV5-1 and TRBJ1-2, the full variable domain reads KAGVTQTPRYLIKTRGQQVTLSCSPISGHRSVSWYQQTPGQGLQFLFEYFSETQRNKGNFPGRFSGRQFSNSRSEMNVSTLELGDSALYLCASSLGTPVPYGYTFGSGTRLTVV.

This chain links TRBV7-9 with TRBJ1-3; D perhaps matches TRBD1 (5 bases). The V end was cut by 5 bases, the J end by 1 base, with 15 bases between. Germline loops: CDR1 SEHNR, CDR2 FQNEAQ (reference sequence). The CDR3 consists of 16 residues. The CDR3 nucleotides are TGTGCCAGCAGCCCCGGGACTCTTCAATCTGGAAACACCATATATTTT. This sequence encodes CASSPGTLQSGNTIYF.

This rearrangement joins TRBV27 to TRBJ1-2; TRBD1 matches 9 bases. The junction had 9 bases not matched to a gene; V was cut back by 3 bases and J by 7 bases. Germline loops: CDR1 MNHEY, CDR2 SMNVEV (reference sequence). The CDR3 runs to 15 residues. The CDR3 coding sequence is TGTGCCAGCAGTTTCGGGGGGTGGGACAGGGCTGGCTACACCTTC. Its translation is CASSFGGWDRAGYTF.

This clone has ten or more counts. The chain employs TRBV7-6 and TRBJ1-6; D is possibly TRBD1 (5 bases). CDR1 and CDR2 (germline): SGHVS, FNYEAQ. The CDR3 length is 16 residues. Trimming removed 5 bases from V and 7 bases from J, with 18 bases in between. The CDR3 coding sequence is TGTGCCAGCAGCGTAGGCCCGGGGGGTGACAATTCACCCCTCCACTTT. Residues: CASSVGPGGDNSPLHF.

The gene calls are TRBV5-1 and TRBJ2-2; D is perhaps TRBD1 (6 bases). CDR3 length equals 13 residues. V was trimmed by 4 bases and J by 5 bases, leaving 9 bases between them. Per the germline V gene, CDR1 is SGHRS and CDR2 is YFSETQ. CDR3 region: CASSTQGTGELFF. The CDR3 DNA sequence: TGCGCCAGCAGCACCCAGGGGACCGGGGAGCTGTTTTTT.

The rearrangement uses TRBV2 and TRBJ1-1; 7 bases map to TRBD1. CDR1 SNHLY and CDR2 FYNNEI come from the germline V gene. The V gene end was trimmed by 6 bases and the J gene end by 4 bases; junction bases not matched to a gene: 11. This CDR3 spans 15 amino acids. Here the CDR3 reads CASSPTRQGGTEAFF. In DNA, the CDR3 is TGTGCCAGCAGCCCAACCCGACAGGGAGGCACTGAAGCTTTCTTT.

The chain links TRBV11-2 to TRBJ1-1, with D hard to call. Germline-derived CDR1 and CDR2 are SGHAT and FQNNGV. This CDR3 has 14 amino acids. Trimming shortened V by 1 base and J by 4 bases, and 10 bases separated the two germline ends. The CDR3 DNA reads TGTGCCAGCAGCTTAGTAGAGGGAATCACTGAAGCTTTCTTT. Its translation: CASSLVEGITEAFF.

The V call is TRBV29-1, the J call TRBJ2-3; D is uncertain. Germline V gene sequence: CDR1 SQVTM, CDR2 ANQGSEA. The CDR3 length is 11 residues. The V and J ends lost 8 bases and 5 bases respectively, with 11 bases between them. As DNA, the CDR3 is TGCAGCATAGCAATGGAAGATACGCAGTATTTT. Translated: CSIAMEDTQYF.

The sample holds a few counts of this clone. This chain uses TRBV9 with TRBJ1-5; maybe TRBD1 (6 bases). Germline V gene data show CDR1 as SGDLS and CDR2 as YYNGEE. V lost 2 bases to trimming and J lost 8 bases, with 17 bases between them. The CDR3 totals 15 residues. Written as DNA, the CDR3 is TGTGCCAGCAGCGTTGCGGGGGGGGCTAAGGAGCCCCAGCATTTT. Translating it yields CASSVAGGAKEPQHF. The variable domain in full, with the rest retrieved from reference TRBV9 and TRBJ1-5, is DSGVTQTPKHLITATGQRVTLRCSPRSGDLSVYWYQQSLDQGLQFLIQYYNGEERAKGNILERFSAQQFPDLHSELNLSSLELGDSALYFCASSVAGGAKEPQHFGDGTRLSIL.

The chain combines TRBV5-1 with TRBJ2-7; the D is unclear. The V end was cut by 0 bases, the J end by 2 bases, with 9 bases between. CDR3 length equals 14 residues. CDR1 and CDR2 (germline): SGHRS, YFSETQ. CDR3 amino acids: CASSLVVTAYEQYF. CDR3 DNA: TGCGCCAGCAGCTTGGTCGTGACTGCCTACGAGCAGTACTTC.

This clone was observed once. V gene TRBV12-5 combines with J gene TRBJ1-1, with unresolved D. This CDR3 region has 13 residues. Germline V lookup: CDR1 LGHNT, CDR2 FRNRAP. In DNA form, the CDR3 reads TGTGCCTCCACCGGTGGGCAGAACACTGAAGCTTTCTTT. It specifies CASTGGQNTEAFF.

This clone was seen just once. The V gene is TRBV5-1, the J gene TRBJ1-5; 7 nucleotides line up with TRBD1. Germline V gene sequence: CDR1 SGHRS, CDR2 YFSETQ. V was clipped by 2 bases and J by 5 bases; unmatched bases: 7. There are 15 residues in the CDR3. CDR3 DNA sequence: TGCGCCAGCAGCTTTGGGACAGAACCCTATCAGCCCCAGCATTTT. It specifies CASSFGTEPYQPQHF.